These 27 T cell receptor beta chains were all obtained from the same sample, sequenced in a study of cytomegalovirus exposure and HLA in healthy donors. Libraries were prepared by immunoSEQ multiplex PCR; TCRdb keeps only in-frame clonotypes and omits some of them. The sample consists of over 150,000 clones, under 95% of them appearing once. The sample was PBMCs. These receptors were collected from a woman between 18 and 29 years old in good health and CMV-seropositive.

J is TRBJ1-3 and V is TRBV19; D is possibly TRBD1 (6 bases). Germline V gives CDR1 LNHDA, CDR2 SQIVND (reference sequence). The V end lost 5 bases, the J end lost 3 bases, and 14 bases lay between the germline ends. The CDR3 is 15 residues long. This CDR3 reads CASSPQGNIGNTIYF. The DNA of the CDR3 is TGTGCCAGTAGTCCCCAGGGGAACATTGGAAACACCATATATTTT. The full variable domain, in which reference TRBV19 and TRBJ1-3 provide the parts outside the CDR3, is DGGITQSPKYLFRKEGQNVTLSCEQNLNHDAMYWYRQDPGQGLRLIYYSQIVNDFQKGDIAEGYSVSREKKESFPLTVTSAQKNPTAFYLCASSPQGNIGNTIYFGEGSWLTVV.

This rearrangement joins TRBV28 to TRBJ1-5, with unresolved D. Germline-derived CDR1 and CDR2 are MDHEN and SYDVKM. The CDR3 is made up of 15 amino acids. Trimming took 6 bases from V and 1 from J, leaving 13 bases between them. The CDR3 bases are TGTGCCAGCAGCCGAGGTGGGAGGAGCAATCAGCCCCAGCATTTT. This gives the protein CASSRGGRSNQPQHF.

The chain joins TRBV6-1 to TRBJ1-2; D may be TRBD1 (5 bases). Per the germline V gene, CDR1 is MNHNS and CDR2 is SASEGT. V gave up 3 bases and J gave up 4 bases, with 9 bases separating them. This CDR3 contains 13 residues. CDR3 residues: CASSETALYGYTF. CDR3 bases: TGTGCCAGCAGTGAGACAGCCCTCTATGGCTACACCTTC.

This clone was observed a single time. The CDR3 DNA follows: TGTGCCAGCAGTTACTCGAGGGGAAGCGGGCAGCCCCAGCATTTT. This sequence encodes CASSYSRGSGQPQHF. V usage is TRBV6-5 and J usage is TRBJ1-5; D is possibly TRBD1 (5 bases). CDR3 length: 15 residues. Germline lookup yields CDR1 MNHEY and CDR2 SVGAGI. V lost 0 bases, J lost 7 bases, and 13 bases lay in between.

This chain connects TRBV28 to TRBJ2-1, with 14 bases lining up with TRBD2. The CDR3 is 16 residues long. With V trimmed by 6 bases and J by 6 bases, 7 bases remained unmatched. Germline CDR1 reads MDHEN; CDR2 reads SYDVKM. Here the CDR3 reads CASSPGLAGVLNEQFF. The CDR3 nucleotides are TGTGCCAGCAGCCCGGGACTAGCGGGAGTACTCAATGAGCAGTTCTTC. Full variable domain (missing parts from reference TRBV28 and TRBJ2-1): DVKVTQSSRYLVKRTGEKVFLECVQDMDHENMFWYRQDPGLGLRLIYFSYDVKMKEKGDIPEGYSVSREKKERFSLILESASTNQTSMYLCASSPGLAGVLNEQFFGPGTRLTVL.

V gene TRBV6-5 combines with J gene TRBJ1-5, with 12 bases fitting TRBD1. This CDR3 contains 15 residues. The V segment lost 8 bases and the J segment 4 bases; nucleotides outside the gene matches: 6. CDR1 and CDR2 (germline): MNHEY, SVGAGI. This CDR3 is CASGRDRGPNQPQHF. DNA of the CDR3: TGTGCCAGCGGGCGGGACAGGGGGCCAAATCAGCCCCAGCATTTT.

The rearrangement uses TRBV6-4 and TRBJ2-1, with D possibly being TRBD2 (5 bases). This CDR3 spans 17 amino acids. Trimming pared 2 bases from V and 14 bases from J, leaving 28 bases between. The V gene's germline CDR1 is MRHNA and CDR2 SNTAGT. CDR3 in DNA: TGTGCCAGCAGTGACATAGGTACGAGGGAGTCCCACCCACATGAGTTCTTC. It encodes CASSDIGTRESHPHEFF.

The CDR3 region has the DNA TGTGCCAGCCTGCGGGGGGCTAACTATGGCTACACCTTC. This encodes CASLRGANYGYTF. The V call is TRBV28, the J call TRBJ1-2, with a weak D call TRBD1 (5 bases). V gave up 8 bases and J gave up 0 bases, with 10 bases separating them. Germline loops: CDR1 MDHEN, CDR2 SYDVKM. The CDR3 length is 13 residues.

DNA for the CDR3: TGTGCCAGCAGCTTAGTTTCAACAGGCTCCTACGAGCAGTACTTC. Its protein product is CASSLVSTGSYEQYF. This chain joins TRBV7-9 and TRBJ2-7, with TRBD1 as a possible D gene (5 bases). The length of the CDR3 is 15 residues. Looked up from germline, CDR1 is SEHNR and CDR2 is FQNEAQ (reference sequence). V gave up 1 base and J gave up 0 bases, with 10 bases separating them.

This rearrangement joins TRBV12-5 to TRBJ2-3, with 7 bases matching TRBD2. The trim removed 0 bases at V and 0 bases at J, leaving 6 bases unmatched. The CDR3 totals 17 residues. Per the germline V gene, CDR1 is LGHNT and CDR2 is FRNRAP. CDR3 sequence reads: CASGLVPSGISTDTQYF. Written as DNA, the CDR3 is TGTGCTAGTGGTTTGGTACCGAGCGGGATTAGCACAGATACGCAGTATTTT.

This clone was seen only once. The gene calls are TRBV5-8 and TRBJ2-3, with 7 bases lining up with TRBD1. CDR3 length: 15 amino acids. V shed 2 bases and J 2 bases; nucleotides not matched to a gene: 5. Germline values: CDR1 SGHTS, CDR2 YDEGEE. The CDR3 nucleotides read TGTGCCAGCAGCTTAGCACAGGGGCTCACAGATACGCAGTATTTT. Translated, it gives CASSLAQGLTDTQYF.

J is TRBJ1-2 and V is TRBV6-5; 10 bases map to TRBD1. In germline, CDR1 is MNHEY, CDR2 SVGAGI. CDR3 length equals 14 residues. The J segment lost 7 bases and the V segment lost 10 bases, leaving 12 bases of the junction unmatched. The CDR3: CAMKTGGPPFGYTF. The CDR3 bases are TGTGCCATGAAGACAGGGGGCCCTCCTTTTGGCTACACCTTC.

This chain uses TRBV5-4 with TRBJ1-2; 10 bases agree with TRBD1. Germline V gene data show CDR1 as SGHNT and CDR2 as YYREEE (reference sequence). The CDR3 covers 14 residues. With 4 bases clipped from V and 8 bases from J, the junction kept 8 bases outside the gene matches. The CDR3 nucleotides read TGTGCCAGCAGCCCTGGACAGGGGGAGGAGGGCTACACCTTC. Its translation is CASSPGQGEEGYTF.

V usage is TRBV19 and J usage is TRBJ2-1; 7 bases agree with TRBD1. The J segment lost 0 bases and the V segment lost 7 bases, leaving 6 bases of the junction unmatched. Germline assignment: CDR1 LNHDA and CDR2 SQIVND (reference sequence). This CDR3 has 15 amino acids. DNA of the CDR3: TGTGCCAGTACCCGGGGACAGAACTCCTACAATGAGCAGTTCTTC. It is translated as CASTRGQNSYNEQFF.

The CDR3 loop is CASSFRQGGTDTQYF. The CDR3 bases are TGTGCCAGCAGTTTCCGACAGGGGGGCACAGATACGCAGTATTTT. The genes are TRBV6-5 and TRBJ2-3; TRBD1 matches 9 bases. The V gene's germline CDR1 is MNHEY and CDR2 SVGAGI. CDR3 length equals 15 residues. After removal of 4 bases from V and 1 base from J, the junction contained 3 bases not matched to a gene.

The CDR3 bases are TGTGCCAGCAGCTACGCCTCAAGGGGCAATGAGCAGTTCTTC. Protein product: CASSYASRGNEQFF. This chain links TRBV11-2 with TRBJ2-1; D is perhaps TRBD1 (5 bases). V was clipped by 4 bases and J by 6 bases, with 13 bases between them. Germline V gives CDR1 SGHAT, CDR2 FQNNGV. CDR3 length: 14 amino acids.

This chain joins TRBV2 and TRBJ1-1; D is unclear. This CDR3 contains 13 residues. With 4 bases removed from V and 1 base from J, the gap between germline ends came to 7 bases. Germline-derived CDR1 and CDR2 are SNHLY and FYNNEI. This CDR3 reads CASSVGGNTEAFF. The CDR3 bases are TGTGCCAGCAGTGTAGGAGGGAACACTGAAGCTTTCTTT.

The chain uses TRBV19 and TRBJ2-5; 7 bases are a match to TRBD1. This CDR3 spans 13 amino acids. V was pared by 4 bases and J by 5 bases, with 4 bases of the junction left unmatched. Per germline, CDR1 LNHDA and CDR2 SQIVND (reference sequence). CDR3 DNA: TGTGCCAGTAGTAGAGCCAGGGGGGAGACCCAGTACTTC. The encoded protein is CASSRARGETQYF.

The V call is TRBV6-5, the J call TRBJ1-3; no clear D gene. V lost 7 bases, J lost 3 bases, and 16 bases lay in between. Germline CDR1 is MNHEY and CDR2 is SVGAGI. This CDR3 contains 15 residues. This CDR3 reads CASTLSSAGGNTIYF. CDR3 bases: TGTGCCAGCACCCTCTCTTCGGCGGGTGGAAACACCATATATTTT.

This chain links TRBV2 with TRBJ2-1, with D possibly TRBD1 on 6 matching bases. Looked up from germline, CDR1 is SNHLY and CDR2 is FYNNEI. This CDR3 is built from 16 residues. V was cut by 8 bases and J by 5 bases, with 22 bases left in between. CDR3 DNA sequence: TGTGCCAGCGGGGGCCCTAGACTTGGAGGCAACAATGAGCAGTTCTTC. Its protein is CASGGPRLGGNNEQFF.

This chain connects TRBV5-1 to TRBJ1-2; tentatively, D is TRBD1 (6 bases). The ends were cut back, 2 bases at V and 4 bases at J, with 12 bases in the middle. The CDR3 covers 14 residues. CDR1 SGHRS and CDR2 YFSETQ come from the germline V gene. CDR3 sequence (DNA): TGCGCCAGCAGCTTTGAGACAGGCCGCTATGGCTACACCTTC. Translated: CASSFETGRYGYTF.

The chain recombines TRBV11-2 with TRBJ1-5; TRBD1 aligns across 7 bases. V gave up 5 bases and J gave up 0 bases; unmatched junction bases: 10. CDR1 is SGHAT and CDR2 is FQNNGV in the germline V gene. This CDR3 has 17 amino acids. DNA for the CDR3: TGTGCCAGCAGCACCGGAACAGGGGACATTAGCAATCAGCCCCAGCATTTT. Amino acids: CASSTGTGDISNQPQHF.

V and J are TRBV27 and TRBJ1-4, with 7 bases lining up with TRBD1. The V and J ends lost 5 bases and 4 bases, in that order; junction bases with no gene match: 10. The length of the CDR3 is 16 residues. Germline lookup yields CDR1 MNHEY and CDR2 SMNVEV (reference sequence). The CDR3 loop is CASSPTGTAHNEKLFF. Written as DNA, the CDR3 is TGTGCCAGCAGTCCGACCGGGACAGCCCATAATGAAAAACTGTTTTTT. Using reference TRBV27 and TRBJ1-4 for the parts outside the CDR3, the full variable domain is EAQVTQNPRYLITVTGKKLTVTCSQNMNHEYMSWYRQDPGLGLRQIYYSMNVEVTDKGDVPEGYKVSRKEKRNFPLILESPSPNQTSLYFCASSPTGTAHNEKLFFGSGTQLSVL.

In this sample, this clone turned up once. The rearrangement links TRBV5-5 to TRBJ2-7, with 7 bases lining up with TRBD1. Germline CDR1 and CDR2: SGHKS and YYEKEE (reference sequence). Unmatched junction bases numbered 0, after V lost 0 bases and J lost 3 bases. The CDR3 runs 13 residues. In DNA form, the CDR3 reads TGTGCCAGCAGCTTGGACAGGGGCTACGAGCAGTACTTC. This translates into CASSLDRGYEQYF.

This clone occurred once. The chain is built from TRBV2 and TRBJ2-5, with a tentative D call TRBD1 (6 bases). Trimming took 7 bases from V and 1 from J, leaving 13 bases between them. This CDR3 contains 14 residues. The germline gives CDR1 SNHLY, CDR2 FYNNEI. The CDR3 loop reads CASTQDRTQETQYF. The CDR3 region has the DNA TGTGCCAGCACCCAAGACAGGACCCAAGAGACCCAGTACTTC.

Regarding this clone: Other DNA sequences within the sample encode an identical CDR3. The J gene is TRBJ1-1, the V gene TRBV7-9; TRBD1 is a possible D gene (6 bases). The CDR3 runs to 12 residues. CDR1 SEHNR and CDR2 FQNEAQ come from the germline V gene (reference sequence). V lost 4 bases and J 4 bases, leaving 7 bases between the germline ends. The CDR3 bases are TGTGCCAGCAGCTCCAGGGGCACTGAAGCTTTCTTT. Translated: CASSSRGTEAFF.

The chain has TRBV6-6 and TRBJ2-5, with TRBD2 identical over 14 bases. CDR1 and CDR2 from the germline V gene are MNHNY and SVGAGI (reference sequence). The V and J ends lost 0 bases and 5 bases, in that order; junction bases with no gene match: 2. CDR3 length: 16 residues. CDR3 DNA sequence: TGTGCCAGCAGTTACTCCCGGACTAGCGGGGGGGAGACCCAGTACTTC. The encoded protein is CASSYSRTSGGETQYF.